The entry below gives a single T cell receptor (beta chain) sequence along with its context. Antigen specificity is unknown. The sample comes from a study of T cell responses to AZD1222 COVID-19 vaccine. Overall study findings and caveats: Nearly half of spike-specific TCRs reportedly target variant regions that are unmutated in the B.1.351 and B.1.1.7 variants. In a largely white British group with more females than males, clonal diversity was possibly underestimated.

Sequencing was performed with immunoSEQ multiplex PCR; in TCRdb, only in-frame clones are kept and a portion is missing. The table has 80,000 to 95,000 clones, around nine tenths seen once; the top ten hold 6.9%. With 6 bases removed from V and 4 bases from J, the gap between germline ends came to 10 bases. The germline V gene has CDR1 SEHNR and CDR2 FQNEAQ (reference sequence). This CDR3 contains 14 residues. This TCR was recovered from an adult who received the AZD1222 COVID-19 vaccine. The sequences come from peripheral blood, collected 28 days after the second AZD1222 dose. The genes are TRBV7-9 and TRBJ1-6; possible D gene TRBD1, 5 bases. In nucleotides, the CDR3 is TGTGCCAGCAGGGGGCAAGGTTATAATTCACCCCTCCACTTT. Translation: CASRGQGYNSPLHF. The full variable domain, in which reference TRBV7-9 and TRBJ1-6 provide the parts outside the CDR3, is DTGVSQNPRHKITKRGQNVTFRCDPISEHNRLYWYRQTLGQGPEFLTYFQNEAQLEKSRLLSDRFSAERPKGSFSTLEIQRTEQGDSAMYLCASRGQGYNSPLHFGNGTRLTVT.